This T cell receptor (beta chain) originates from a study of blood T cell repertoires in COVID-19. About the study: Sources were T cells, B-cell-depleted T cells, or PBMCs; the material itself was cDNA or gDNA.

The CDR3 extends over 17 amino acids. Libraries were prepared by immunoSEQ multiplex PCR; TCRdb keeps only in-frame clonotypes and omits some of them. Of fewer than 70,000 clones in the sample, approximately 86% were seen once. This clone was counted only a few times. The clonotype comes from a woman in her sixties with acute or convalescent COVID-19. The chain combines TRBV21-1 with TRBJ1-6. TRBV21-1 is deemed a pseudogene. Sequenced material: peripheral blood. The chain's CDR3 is CASSKARESSYNSPLHF. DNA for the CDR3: TGTGCCAGCAGCAAAGCACGGGAGAGCTCCTATAATTCACCCCTCCACTTT.